One sample yielded the 2 T cell receptor beta chains listed below, sequenced in a study of blood T cell repertoires in COVID-19 (dated by TCRdb to about 2020). Libraries came from the immunoSEQ multiplex PCR assay. What TCRdb holds here is the immuneACCESS table cut down to in-frame rearrangements. Part of the clones is not present; checked against another copy, under half of the missing clones reflect an unresolved V gene, and the others are unexplained. The sample table shows 150,000 to 170,000 clones, and about 85% are seen once. The ten largest clonotypes hold less than 10% of the sample. Material: peripheral blood. The source of these receptors is an older woman with COVID-19, enrolled during active disease.

V gene TRBV7-8 combines with J gene TRBJ1-1, with TRBD1 matching 12 bases. Trimming took 0 bases from V and 11 from J; bases not matched to a gene: 10. There are 16 residues in the CDR3. Germline V gives CDR1 SGHVS, CDR2 FQNEAQ. CDR3 in amino acids: CASSLALGQGAHGAFF. The CDR3 DNA reads as TGTGCCAGCAGCTTAGCGCTGGGACAGGGGGCGCATGGGGCTTTCTTT.

Here the CDR3 DNA reads TGTGCCAGCAGCGTAGAGGGTTTGGGGGGGGATACGCAGTATTTT. Encoded protein: CASSVEGLGGDTQYF. The chain recombines TRBV9 with TRBJ2-3, with 7 bases matching TRBD2. V shed 0 bases, J shed 6 bases, and the junction held 7 bases outside the gene matches. The germline V gene has CDR1 SGDLS and CDR2 YYNGEE. The CDR3 loop spans 15 amino acids.